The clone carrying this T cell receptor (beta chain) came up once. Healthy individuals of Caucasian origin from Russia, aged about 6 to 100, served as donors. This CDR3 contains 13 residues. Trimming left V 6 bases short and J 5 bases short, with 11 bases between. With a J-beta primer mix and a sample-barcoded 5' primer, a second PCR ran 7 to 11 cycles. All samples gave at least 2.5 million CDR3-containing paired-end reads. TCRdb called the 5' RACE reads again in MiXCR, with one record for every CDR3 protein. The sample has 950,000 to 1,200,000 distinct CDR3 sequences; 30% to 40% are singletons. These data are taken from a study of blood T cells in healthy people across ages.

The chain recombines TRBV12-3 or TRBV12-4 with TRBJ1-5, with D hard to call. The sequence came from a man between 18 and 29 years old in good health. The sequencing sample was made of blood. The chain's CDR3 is CASSSNGDQPQHF. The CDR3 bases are TGTGCCAGCAGCTCGAACGGAGATCAGCCCCAGCATTTT.